Below, 26 T cell receptor beta chains from the same sample are listed, as sequenced in a study of blood T cells in healthy people across ages. Together with a sample-barcoded 5' primer, a J-beta primer mix was included in a second PCR lasting roughly 6 to 12 cycles. TCRdb itself ran the 5' RACE reads through MiXCR, one entry per CDR3 protein. Among fewer than 800,000 distinct CDR3 sequences listed, 49% were seen once. The sequenced sample consisted of blood. The receptor source for this set is a woman aged 60-70 years in good health.

This clonotype was detected only once. The germline gene is not matched at one end of the junction; a read error may be the cause. The chain recombines TRBV12-3 or TRBV12-4 with TRBJ2-3, with 7 nucleotides matching TRBD2. The CDR3 has 16 amino acids. CDR3 residues: CGSSRRLAGAADTQYF. The CDR3 nucleotides are TGTGGCAGCAGTCGTCGACTAGCAGGAGCAGCAGATACGCAGTATTTT.

The rearrangement links TRBV20-1 to TRBJ2-5, with TRBD2 identical over 11 bases. The J call could be wrong; TRBJ2-7 is a better fit for the DNA end. This CDR3 comprises 16 residues. Germline CDR1 reads DFQATT; CDR2 reads SNEGSKA (reference sequence). The CDR3 here is CSARDPGLAVYYEQYF. The CDR3 nucleotides read TGCAGTGCTAGAGACCCGGGACTAGCGGTATACTACGAGCAGTACTTC.

This clonotype was counted only a few times. The gene calls are TRBV15 and TRBJ2-4; maybe TRBD2 (6 bases). The germline V gene encodes CDR1 LNHNV and CDR2 YYDKDF (reference sequence). This CDR3 contains 21 residues. The V end lost 0 bases, the J end lost 0 bases, and 24 bases lay between the germline ends. CDR3 nucleotide sequence: TGTGCCACCAGCAGAGATACCCCCCGACGGGGAGGTACCATAGCCAAAAACATTCAGTACTTC. Encoded protein: CATSRDTPRRGGTIAKNIQYF.

This sequence joins TRBV9 and TRBJ2-4; D not resolved. Germline-derived CDR1 and CDR2 are SGDLS and YYNGEE. This CDR3 has 13 residues. Trimming shortened V by 6 bases and J by 9 bases, and 16 bases separated the two germline ends. Here the CDR3 DNA reads TGTGCCAGCACCACGCGCCAGGCCGGCATTCAGTACTTC. This translates into CASTTRQAGIQYF.

There are a few counts of this clonotype. The rearrangement joins TRBV7-2 to TRBJ2-7; TRBD2 matches 10 bases. The CDR3 is 16 residues long. J was trimmed by 5 bases and V by 5 bases; bases with no gene match: 12. The germline gives CDR1 SGHTA, CDR2 FQGNSA. This CDR3 reads CASSPERAGGPHEQYF. Here the CDR3 DNA reads TGTGCCAGCAGCCCAGAACGAGCGGGAGGGCCCCACGAGCAGTACTTC.

This clonotype was seen only a few times. The rearrangement uses TRBV5-1 and TRBJ2-7; D unresolved. This CDR3 has 14 amino acids. CDR1 is SGHRS and CDR2 is YFSETQ in the germline V gene. Trimming cost V 5 bases and J 1 base, with 13 bases left between them. CDR3 DNA sequence: TGCGCCAGCAGAGATTGGCGAATTTCCTACGAGCAGTACTTC. Its translation is CASRDWRISYEQYF.

This sequence joins TRBV28 and TRBJ2-5, with unresolved D. V lost 5 bases to trimming and J lost 3 bases, with 13 bases between them. The CDR3 has 14 amino acids. Germline V CDR1 and CDR2: MDHEN, SYDVKM. The CDR3 nucleotides are TGTGCCAGCAGTGTACTGGCAGGTGAAGAGACCCAGTACTTC. Its translation: CASSVLAGEETQYF. Based on the CDR3 plus reference TRBV28 and TRBJ2-5, the full variable domain is DVKVTQSSRYLVKRTGEKVFLECVQDMDHENMFWYRQDPGLGLRLIYFSYDVKMKEKGDIPEGYSVSREKKERFSLILESASTNQTSMYLCASSVLAGEETQYFGPGTRLLVL.

This clonotype was found a few times. The chain carries TRBV28 and TRBJ2-3, with D maybe TRBD2 (6 bases). CDR1 is MDHEN, CDR2 SYDVKM, per germline. The V and J ends lost 5 bases and 2 bases respectively, with 8 bases between them. The CDR3 has 13 amino acids. The CDR3 is CASSGGTTDTQYF. For the CDR3, the DNA is TGTGCCAGCAGTGGAGGGACCACAGATACGCAGTATTTT.

Only a few counts were recorded for this clonotype. The chain has TRBV10-3 and TRBJ1-2, with 7 bases aligning to TRBD1. This CDR3 comprises 12 residues. CDR1 ENHRY and CDR2 SYGVKD come from the germline V gene. V trimming: 6 bases; J trimming: 4 bases; junction bases outside the gene matches: 2. DNA for the CDR3: TGTGCCATCAGGGACAGGTCCTATGGCTACACCTTC. It specifies CAIRDRSYGYTF.

In its sample, this clonotype was seen once. V gene TRBV5-1 combines with J gene TRBJ2-4, with 10 bases matching TRBD1. V lost 0 bases to trimming and J lost 8 bases; unmatched junction nucleotides: 8. Germline CDR1 SGHRS, CDR2 YFSETQ. There are 16 residues in the CDR3. Written as DNA, the CDR3 is TGCGCCAGCAGCTTGGTGACAGGGGGCTCCGGGGACATTCAGTACTTC. It translates to CASSLVTGGSGDIQYF.

The V gene is TRBV7-2, the J gene TRBJ2-5; TRBD2 matches at 14 bases. Germline CDR1 reads SGHTA; CDR2 reads FQGNSA. This CDR3 contains 16 residues. Unmatched junction bases numbered 8, after V lost 6 bases and J lost 5 bases. The CDR3 is CASRISGLAGVETQYF. CDR3 nucleotide sequence: TGTGCCAGCAGAATCTCGGGACTAGCGGGAGTTGAGACCCAGTACTTC.

V usage is TRBV5-1 and J usage is TRBJ1-5, with TRBD1 as a possible D gene (5 bases). V was cut by 5 bases and J by 6 bases, with 15 bases left in between. From germline, CDR1 is SGHRS and CDR2 YFSETQ. This CDR3 has 14 residues. CDR3 residues: CASSLGDSGQPQHF. CDR3 nucleotides: TGCGCCAGCAGTCTGGGAGACAGTGGTCAGCCCCAGCATTTT. Full variable domain (outside the CDR3, taken from reference TRBV5-1 and TRBJ1-5): KAGVTQTPRYLIKTRGQQVTLSCSPISGHRSVSWYQQTPGQGLQFLFEYFSETQRNKGNFPGRFSGRQFSNSRSEMNVSTLELGDSALYLCASSLGDSGQPQHFGDGTRLSIL.

This clonotype showed up just a few times. The chain combines TRBV20-1 with TRBJ2-1; 11 nucleotides match TRBD2. In germline, CDR1 is DFQATT, CDR2 SNEGSKA (reference sequence). This CDR3 is built from 15 residues. J gave up 8 bases and V 4 bases, and 10 bases lay outside the gene matches. The chain's CDR3 is CSATHSGRASYEQFF. The CDR3 nucleotides read TGCAGTGCTACACATAGCGGGAGGGCCTCGTATGAGCAGTTCTTC.

The chain combines TRBV4-3 with TRBJ2-3, with TRBD1 as a possible D gene (6 bases). V was shortened by 4 bases and J by 0 bases, with 14 bases between the two germline ends. The germline CDR1 and CDR2 sequences are LGHNA and YSLEER. The CDR3 is made up of 16 amino acids. The CDR3 DNA reads as TGCGCCAGCAGCCCCTCCGGGACAAGAAGCACAGATACGCAGTATTTT. It specifies CASSPSGTRSTDTQYF.

The sample holds a few counts of this clonotype. The gene calls are TRBV7-9 and TRBJ1-2; D is perhaps TRBD1 (5 bases). CDR3 size: 15 residues. CDR1 and CDR2 (germline): SEHNR, FQNEAQ (reference sequence). Trimming pared 1 base from V and 2 bases from J, leaving 11 bases between. CDR3 nucleotides: TGTGCCAGCAGCTTAGTTCTCGGGGGAAACTATGGCTACACCTTC. Its translation is CASSLVLGGNYGYTF.

The CDR3 spells CASSLLVGAGEKLFF. In nucleotides, the CDR3 is TGTGCCAGCAGCTTATTGGTGGGGGCCGGTGAAAAACTGTTTTTT. The V gene is TRBV7-2, the J gene TRBJ1-4, with D possibly matching TRBD1 (6 bases). The V gene's germline CDR1 is SGHTA and CDR2 FQGNSA. CDR3 length: 15 residues. Trimming removed 2 bases at V and 7 bases at J, with 14 bases between.

In its sample, this clonotype was seen a few times. The V and J genes are TRBV9 and TRBJ2-4; 7 positions match TRBD2. The assigned J gene may be wrong: the sequence end matches TRBJ2-5 better. From germline, CDR1 is SGDLS and CDR2 YYNGEE. The CDR3 runs 16 residues. CDR3 loop: CASSRQTSPQEETQYF. The CDR3 nucleotides are TGTGCCAGCAGCCGCCAGACTAGCCCCCAGGAGGAGACCCAGTACTTC.

This chain links TRBV25-1 with TRBJ2-1, with 9 bases lining up with TRBD2. Germline CDR1 is MGHDK and CDR2 is SYGVNS. V dropped 3 bases and J dropped 5; count of bases not matched to a gene: 5. This CDR3 comprises 15 residues. Here the CDR3 reads CASSEWTSANNEQFF. CDR3 DNA: TGTGCCAGCAGTGAGTGGACTAGCGCTAACAATGAGCAGTTCTTC.

This sequence joins TRBV20-1 and TRBJ2-3, with D perhaps TRBD1 (6 bases). There are 14 residues in the CDR3. Germline V gene lookup returns CDR1 DFQATT and CDR2 SNEGSKA (reference sequence). Trimming removed 3 bases at V and 4 bases at J, with 14 bases between. CDR3 sequence: CSARSQGKSDTQYF. CDR3 bases: TGCAGTGCTAGGAGTCAGGGGAAATCAGATACGCAGTATTTT.

This clonotype has more than one count but fewer than ten. CDR3 amino acids: CSARDQKLGTRRTQYF. Here the CDR3 DNA reads TGCAGTGCTAGAGATCAGAAATTGGGAACCAGACGTACGCAGTATTTT. The chain is built from TRBV20-1 and TRBJ2-3; D gene unclear. Trimming took 0 bases from V and 8 from J, leaving 21 bases between them. The V gene's germline CDR1 is DFQATT and CDR2 SNEGSKA (reference sequence). The CDR3 spans 16 residues.

The V and J genes are TRBV2 and TRBJ2-1; TRBD2 matches at 10 bases. The germline CDR1 and CDR2 sequences are SNHLY and FYNNEI. This CDR3 spans 16 amino acids. J lost 5 bases, V lost 6 bases, and 10 bases had no gene match. In DNA, the CDR3 is TGTGCCAGCAGGGCTAGCGGGAGAGTAGATCACAATGAGCAGTTCTTC. Translating it yields CASRASGRVDHNEQFF.

Comment on this clonotype: Given a much more abundant clone one base away, this may be a read error. The chain has TRBV28 and TRBJ2-1, with D tentatively TRBD2 (6 bases). The CDR3 is made up of 14 amino acids. Germline CDR1 and CDR2: MDHEN and SYDVKM. The CDR3 reads CASSFQRAYSEQFF. The CDR3 coding sequence is TGTGCCAGCAGTTTCCAGCGGGCCTACAGTGAGCAGTTCTTC.

This clonotype turned up a few times. The rearrangement links TRBV5-6 to TRBJ2-5, with a possible D match to TRBD1 (6 bases). The J call may be mistaken, given a closer DNA end match to TRBJ2-7. The germline V gene has CDR1 SGHDT and CDR2 YYEEEE. The CDR3 loop spans 13 amino acids. The DNA for the CDR3 is TGTGCCAGCAGCCTAGGACAGCGCCACGAGCAGTACTTC. Amino acid sequence: CASSLGQRHEQYF.

CDR3: CASNPVTFTSGRAEQYF. In DNA, the CDR3 is TGCGCCAGCAACCCCGTTACTTTCACTAGCGGGAGGGCCGAGCAGTACTTC. This chain joins TRBV4-3 and TRBJ2-7, with TRBD2 identical over 13 bases. In germline, CDR1 is LGHNA, CDR2 YSLEER. CDR3 size: 17 residues. J gave up 6 bases and V 7 bases, and 15 bases lay outside the gene matches.

This clonotype appeared a single time. The chain combines TRBV29-1 with TRBJ2-5; 14 positions agree with TRBD2. Germline CDR1 SQVTM, CDR2 ANQGSEA. This CDR3 is built from 17 residues. V lost 3 bases to trimming and J lost 11 bases; unmatched junction nucleotides: 17. The CDR3 is CSVEGLAGAPGYNEQYF. CDR3 nucleotides: TGCAGCGTTGAGGGACTAGCGGGAGCTCCGGGTTACAATGAGCAGTACTTC.

The chain carries TRBV29-1 and TRBJ2-3; possibly TRBD1 for D (5 bases). The germline V gene has CDR1 SQVTM and CDR2 ANQGSEA. V was cut by 6 bases and J by 1 base, with 8 bases left in between. The CDR3 sequence is 12 residues long. CDR3 protein: CSVARGTDTQYF. The CDR3 nucleotides read TGCAGCGTAGCCAGGGGCACAGATACGCAGTATTTT.